The clone carrying this T cell receptor (beta chain) was counted many times. As yet, its antigen is unknown. V shed 4 bases and J shed 8 bases, with 11 bases lying between them. The CDR3 covers 12 residues. Germline CDR1 reads SGHRS; CDR2 reads YFSETQ. The sample originates from a study of identical twins. General study points: Part of the zero-insertion signal could reflect confounding by invariant MAIT and iNKT cells. Models, which agreed with sharing between unrelated individuals, nonetheless underestimated the out-of-frame TCR alpha sharing seen in monozygotic twins. When twins shared out-of-frame alpha sequences, those sequences had excess low generation probability.

Unique molecular identifiers were present on cDNA, and template switching added a universal primer site. Each CDR3 protein is one row after TCRdb ran MiXCR on the 5' RACE reads. The sample consists of about 280,000 distinct CDR3 sequences, 8% to 9% of them appearing once. The sample was also linked to a second study, of yellow fever vaccine responses in identical twins.

Sequencing input: memory (CD45RO+) T cells sorted from blood. The chain uses TRBV5-1 and TRBJ2-3; a possible D gene is TRBD2 (5 bases). The clonotype originates from a woman between 18 and 29 years old in good health. The CDR3 sequence: CASSPGGGTQYF. The CDR3, as DNA: TGCGCCAGCAGCCCCGGCGGAGGTACGCAGTATTTT.